The entry that follows covers one T cell receptor beta chain sequence. The data are from a study of blood T cell repertoires in COVID-19. The authors' processing: Amplified reference gene primers provided the basis for estimating nucleated cell counts. Generated by immunoSEQ multiplex PCR, the TCRdb table keeps only in-frame clones and is missing some. The V and J calls and the clone size are those of that table, but D and trimming were determined from the DNA. Of 250,000 to 300,000 clones in the sample, roughly 90% are singletons; the top ten hold approximately 1%. The CDR3 consists of 17 residues. Germline CDR1 MNHEY, CDR2 SMNVEV (reference sequence). Trimming cost V 1 base and J 0 bases; bases outside gene matches: 4.

Sequenced material: PBMCs or T cells enriched from blood (not recorded which). The source of this sequence is a woman in her twenties or thirties who had recovered from COVID-19. The V and J genes are TRBV27 and TRBJ2-1; 9 nucleotides line up with TRBD2. CDR3 residues: CASSLLGRGGSYNEQFF. CDR3 bases: TGTGCCAGCAGTTTATTGGGGCGGGGGGGCTCCTACAATGAGCAGTTCTTC.